A selection of T cell receptor beta chains follows, all from one sample in a study of blood T cells in healthy people across ages. TCRdb re-derived calls from the 5' RACE reads in MiXCR, one entry per CDR3 protein. The sample consists of a few hundred thousand distinct CDR3 sequences, around 27% of them appearing once. Sequenced sample: blood. The receptors originated from a woman in her sixties or seventies in good health. Each CDR3 is given without its conserved first and last residue. The order of the fields is CDR3 protein, V gene.

cdr3_aa: ASSIRDSYNEQF
v_call: TRBV19

cdr3_aa: ASSQIAAREQF
v_call: TRBV7-2

cdr3_aa: SAGTGSVSNQPQH
v_call: TRBV20-1

cdr3_aa: ASSPKTAQY
v_call: TRBV7-2

cdr3_aa: ASSLFPSASYNEQF
v_call: TRBV5-1

cdr3_aa: ASSKAGVTDTQY
v_call: TRBV6-1

cdr3_aa: ASSFGGGSDTEAF
v_call: TRBV27

cdr3_aa: SANSGRDYNEQF
v_call: TRBV20-1

cdr3_aa: ASSPLQGPDTQY
v_call: TRBV4-2

cdr3_aa: ASRPREVSYNEQF
v_call: TRBV6-1

cdr3_aa: ASSFVSGPANYGYT
v_call: TRBV12-3/TRBV12-4

cdr3_aa: ASSVDESLYGYT
v_call: TRBV9

cdr3_aa: ASSFLLQPDTQY
v_call: TRBV5-1

cdr3_aa: ASNDGVDTQY
v_call: TRBV7-2

cdr3_aa: SAEPGTGEETQY
v_call: TRBV20-1

cdr3_aa: ASGGTAPSYGYT
v_call: TRBV6-5

cdr3_aa: ASSFDRAETQY
v_call: TRBV5-6

cdr3_aa: SALTFSRDFQPQH
v_call: TRBV20-1

cdr3_aa: ASSVTSGGGYNEQF
v_call: TRBV5-1

cdr3_aa: SVDLPGRGETQY
v_call: TRBV29-1

cdr3_aa: ASSLLAGSSERDTQY
v_call: TRBV5-6

cdr3_aa: ASSVNDRGPGLKDTQY
v_call: TRBV2

cdr3_aa: ASSRGGKNTEAF
v_call: TRBV6-5

cdr3_aa: SARDGDFYGYT
v_call: TRBV20-1

cdr3_aa: ASSQAGVSYNEQF
v_call: TRBV12-3/TRBV12-4

cdr3_aa: ASSSTGGTGELF
v_call: TRBV28

cdr3_aa: SASRPGAGETQY
v_call: TRBV20-1

cdr3_aa: ASSRGGPTNSPLH
v_call: TRBV3-1

cdr3_aa: ASSRRIAGGPRDTATQY
v_call: TRBV7-2

cdr3_aa: ASSLAGSVDQPQH
v_call: TRBV7-9

cdr3_aa: TSSRILTDSTSSYEQY
v_call: TRBV4-1

cdr3_aa: ASSGRLAPGELF
v_call: TRBV25-1

cdr3_aa: ASSLIAGAVGELF
v_call: TRBV7-9

cdr3_aa: ASSQDIGGDYGYT
v_call: TRBV4-3

cdr3_aa: ASKRKLSSYEQY
v_call: TRBV27